The 8 T cell receptor beta chains listed next were all sequenced from one sample in a study of cytomegalovirus exposure and HLA in healthy donors. A multiplex PCR was run with 60 Vbeta primers and 13 Jbeta primers. This table comes from immunoSEQ multiplex PCR, and its TCRdb copy is limited to in-frame clones, with some not included. The top ten clones hold 1% to 1.5% of a sample with fewer than 250,000 clones, around 87% of them seen once. What was sequenced was PBMCs. The receptors were sampled from a man between 25 and 39 years old in good health and CMV-seronegative.

This clone was found a few times. The junction does not match germline at one end; this may be a read error. The V call is TRBV6-4, the J call TRBJ2-6; D is perhaps TRBD1 (5 bases). The germline gives CDR1 MRHNA, CDR2 SNTAGT. This CDR3 spans 15 amino acids. In nucleotides, the CDR3 is TGTGCCAGCAGTGACAGGGGCTCTGGGGCCAACGGCCTGACTTTC. This codes for CASSDRGSGANGLTF.

V usage is TRBV6-1 and J usage is TRBJ1-2; 8 nucleotides agree with TRBD1. The CDR3 totals 14 residues. With V trimmed by 10 bases and J by 2 bases, 9 bases remained unmatched. Germline CDR1 reads MNHNS; CDR2 reads SASEGT. The CDR3 is CATAQRQGNYGYTF. As DNA, the CDR3 is TGTGCCACCGCCCAGAGACAGGGGAACTATGGCTACACCTTC.

In DNA form, the CDR3 reads TGCGCCAGCAGCTTGGCCATCACAGGGGTGGAGAATGGCTACACCTTC. Translation: CASSLAITGVENGYTF. The gene calls are TRBV5-1 and TRBJ1-2; the match to TRBD1 covers 7 bases. The CDR3 sequence is 16 residues long. Germline V lookup: CDR1 SGHRS, CDR2 YFSETQ. V trimming: 0 bases; J trimming: 6 bases; junction bases outside the gene matches: 11.

The V and J genes are TRBV4-3 and TRBJ1-1; perhaps TRBD1 as D (6 bases). This CDR3 contains 13 residues. V shed 4 bases and J shed 3 bases, with 9 bases lying between them. Germline V gene data show CDR1 as LGHNA and CDR2 as YSLEER. The CDR3 is CASSPGVYTEAFF. CDR3 DNA: TGCGCCAGCAGCCCAGGGGTTTACACTGAAGCTTTCTTT.

The chain uses TRBV19 and TRBJ1-4, with D possibly TRBD1 on 6 matching bases. V gave up 6 bases and J gave up 1 base, with 18 bases separating them. Germline V gene lookup returns CDR1 LNHDA and CDR2 SQIVND (reference sequence). The CDR3 is 17 amino acids. In DNA, the CDR3 is TGTGCCAGTAGACTTACAGGGAGGGGGAGAACTAATGAAAAACTGTTTTTT. Amino acids: CASRLTGRGRTNEKLFF.

The chain joins TRBV7-9 to TRBJ1-5; the match to TRBD1 covers 9 bases. V lost 5 bases to trimming and J lost 4 bases; unmatched junction nucleotides: 15. CDR1 and CDR2 (germline): SEHNR, FQNEAQ (reference sequence). The CDR3 loop spans 18 amino acids. The CDR3 DNA reads as TGTGCCAGCAGCCAACACGGGACAGGGTACAGGGGGAATCAGCCCCAGCATTTT. It codes for CASSQHGTGYRGNQPQHF.

This chain joins TRBV28 and TRBJ1-4, with D hard to call. Germline assignment: CDR1 MDHEN and CDR2 SYDVKM. CDR3 length: 11 amino acids. CDR3 residues: CATRGNEKLFF. Here the CDR3 DNA reads TGTGCAACACGGGGTAATGAAAAACTGTTTTTT.

The chain recombines TRBV9 with TRBJ2-2; D ambiguous. CDR3 length equals 12 residues. Germline V lookup: CDR1 SGDLS, CDR2 YYNGEE. Trimming removed 3 bases at V and 8 bases at J, with 8 bases between. CDR3 bases: TGTGCCAGCAGCGCGGGTCAAGGGGAGCTGTTTTTT. It translates to CASSAGQGELFF.